The 15 T cell receptor beta chains listed next were all sequenced from one sample in a study of T-cell reconstitution after alpha-beta-depleted transplantation in children. The TCRbeta library incorporated unique molecular identifiers. Each CDR3 protein gets one entry after TCRdb re-called the PCR reads with MiXCR. There are 190,000 or so distinct CDR3 sequences in the sample; more than 12% occur only once, and about 13% lies in the top ten. Specimen: PBMCs from the stem cell graft donor, collected from the stem cell graft. These receptors all come from a human donor who donated a stem cell graft to a child with acute lymphoblastic leukemia.

This clonotype showed up many times. The chain recombines TRBV11-2 with TRBJ2-1; D gene unclear. V dropped 8 bases and J dropped 10 bases, with 12 bases sitting between them. CDR3 size: 11 residues. Looked up from germline, CDR1 is SGHAT and CDR2 is FQNNGV. The CDR3 DNA is TGTGCCAGCTCCAGGATCGACGAGCAGTTCTTC. Protein product: CASSRIDEQFF.

This clonotype has at least ten counts. The chain uses TRBV20-1 and TRBJ2-7; 9 positions agree with TRBD1. Per germline, CDR1 DFQATT and CDR2 SNEGSKA (reference sequence). The V segment lost 6 bases and the J segment 4 bases; nucleotides outside the gene matches: 4. CDR3 length: 12 amino acids. The CDR3 nucleotides read TGCAGTGCCCGGACAGGGGAGTACGAGCAGTACTTC. It specifies CSARTGEYEQYF.

This clonotype was seen repeatedly, ten times or more. The rearrangement joins TRBV5-1 to TRBJ1-1; TRBD1 matches at 7 bases. The germline V gene encodes CDR1 SGHRS and CDR2 YFSETQ. The CDR3 sequence is 15 residues long. V dropped 4 bases and J dropped 3; count of bases not matched to a gene: 9. In DNA, the CDR3 is TGCGCCAGCAGCGATACAGGGGTCCAGGACACTGAAGCTTTCTTT. It codes for CASSDTGVQDTEAFF.

This clonotype occurred many times. The gene calls are TRBV5-1 and TRBJ2-5; the match to TRBD1 covers 8 bases. With 4 bases clipped from V and 2 bases from J, the junction kept 7 bases outside the gene matches. This CDR3 is 15 amino acids long. Germline values: CDR1 SGHRS, CDR2 YFSETQ. This CDR3 is CASSPNGQGQETQYF. Written as DNA, the CDR3 is TGCGCCAGCAGCCCTAACGGACAGGGACAAGAGACCCAGTACTTC.

This clonotype was observed many times. The rearrangement joins TRBV7-9 to TRBJ2-1, with TRBD2 matching 7 bases. Trimming removed 5 bases from V and 6 bases from J; junction bases left unmatched: 10. This CDR3 is built from 15 residues. The germline CDR1 and CDR2 sequences are SEHNR and FQNEAQ (reference sequence). For the CDR3, the DNA is TGTGCCAGCAGCCCAAGCGGGACTCGACTCAATGAGCAGTTCTTC. It translates to CASSPSGTRLNEQFF.

This clonotype was counted at least ten times. The V and J genes are TRBV18 and TRBJ1-1; no reliable D call. V gave up 3 bases and J gave up 0 bases, with 5 bases separating them. This CDR3 is built from 13 residues. The germline gives CDR1 KGHSH, CDR2 LQKENI. The CDR3 nucleotides read TGTGCCAGCTCACCTACCTTGAACACTGAAGCTTTCTTT. Translated: CASSPTLNTEAFF.

The rearrangement links TRBV5-1 to TRBJ2-7, with no clear D. Germline assignment: CDR1 SGHRS and CDR2 YFSETQ. V was cut by 4 bases and J by 3 bases, with 5 bases left in between. The CDR3 consists of 11 residues. The CDR3 nucleotides are TGCGCCAGCAGCCCCGACTACGAGCAGTACTTC. Protein: CASSPDYEQYF.

This clonotype was picked up many times. The gene calls are TRBV7-9 and TRBJ2-7; 11 positions agree with TRBD2. V was pared by 5 bases and J by 3 bases, with 3 bases of the junction left unmatched. There are 14 residues in the CDR3. Germline CDR1 SEHNR, CDR2 FQNEAQ (reference sequence). CDR3 sequence reads: CASSPTSGSYEQYF. CDR3 nucleotides: TGTGCCAGCAGCCCCACTAGCGGGAGCTACGAGCAGTACTTC.

This clonotype has at least ten counts. The J gene is TRBJ1-5, the V gene TRBV27; D is perhaps TRBD1 (5 bases). Trimming took off 5 bases at V and 3 bases at J, with 20 bases between the two ends. CDR3 length: 17 residues. Germline values: CDR1 MNHEY, CDR2 SMNVEV (reference sequence). The CDR3 nucleotides are TGTGCCAGCAGTGGTTTCGGGGTACAAGGGGACAATCAGCCCCAGCATTTT. Amino acids: CASSGFGVQGDNQPQHF.

In its sample, this clonotype was seen a few times. The chain recombines TRBV5-1 with TRBJ2-1, with D perhaps matching TRBD1 (6 bases). Trimming removed 0 bases from V and 7 bases from J, with 11 bases in between. Germline CDR1 SGHRS, CDR2 YFSETQ. The CDR3 has 14 amino acids. The CDR3 spells CASSLVLQGNEQFF. The CDR3 DNA follows: TGCGCCAGCAGCTTGGTCTTACAGGGAAATGAGCAGTTCTTC.

On this clonotype: One base away lies a much larger clone, so this may be a sequencing read error. The V and J genes are TRBV29-1 and TRBJ1-1; D might be TRBD1 (6 bases). V was pared by 7 bases and J by 10 bases, with 16 bases between. The CDR3 has 11 amino acids. CDR1 and CDR2 from the germline V gene are SQVTM and ANQGSEA. The CDR3 sequence is CSGEQGRRAFF. In DNA form, the CDR3 reads TGCAGCGGGGAACAGGGACGACGAGCTTTCTTT. The whole variable domain, filled in from reference TRBV29-1 and TRBJ1-1, reads SAVISQKPSRDICQRGTSLTIQCQVDSQVTMMFWYRQQPGQSLTLIATANQGSEATYESGFVIDKFPISRPNLTFSTLTVSNMSPEDSSIYLCSGEQGRRAFFGQGTRLTVV.

Ten or more counts support this clonotype. This chain uses TRBV20-1 with TRBJ1-3; no clear D. V was trimmed by 1 base and J by 0 bases, leaving 13 bases between them. The CDR3 loop spans 16 amino acids. Per the germline V gene, CDR1 is DFQATT and CDR2 is SNEGSKA (reference sequence). CDR3 residues: CSARGWQPISGNTIYF. The CDR3 DNA is TGCAGTGCTAGAGGGTGGCAGCCTATCTCTGGAAACACCATATATTTT.

Many counts were recorded for this clonotype. The V and J genes are TRBV27 and TRBJ2-1; possible D gene TRBD2, 5 bases. The CDR3 is 13 amino acids. Trimming pared 4 bases from V and 4 bases from J, leaving 8 bases between. CDR1 is MNHEY and CDR2 is SMNVEV in the germline V gene (reference sequence). CDR3 sequence reads: CASSSTRYNEQFF. The CDR3 nucleotides are TGTGCCAGCAGTTCCACTAGGTACAATGAGCAGTTCTTC.

The chain is built from TRBV20-1 and TRBJ1-6; no reliable D call. The V and J ends lost 0 bases and 5 bases respectively, with 17 bases between them. Germline assignment: CDR1 DFQATT and CDR2 SNEGSKA (reference sequence). This CDR3 has 17 amino acids. The CDR3 sequence: CSARDGRLTQNNSPLHF. DNA for the CDR3: TGCAGTGCTAGAGATGGCCGGCTCACCCAAAATAATTCACCCCTCCACTTT.

This clonotype was detected a few times. The chain carries TRBV7-8 and TRBJ1-1, with a weak D call TRBD1 (5 bases). The CDR3 has 18 amino acids. V was clipped by 2 bases and J by 3 bases, with 22 bases between them. Germline lookup yields CDR1 SGHVS and CDR2 FQNEAQ. The CDR3: CASSLLAVGEVWDTEAFF. The DNA for the CDR3 is TGTGCCAGCAGCTTACTCGCGGTAGGGGAGGTATGGGACACTGAAGCTTTCTTT. The entire variable domain, with the rest obtained from reference TRBV7-8 and TRBJ1-1, is as follows: GAGVSQSPRYKVAKRGQDVALRCDPISGHVSLFWYQQALGQGPEFLTYFQNEAQLDKSGLPSDRFFAERPEGSVSTLKIQRTQQEDSAVYLCASSLLAVGEVWDTEAFFGQGTRLTVV.